This T cell receptor beta chain was obtained from a study of cytomegalovirus exposure and HLA in healthy donors. V was pared by 0 bases and J by 3 bases, with 24 bases between. CDR1 MGHRA and CDR2 YSYEKL come from the germline V gene. The CDR3 totals 19 residues. Whole-study results and caveats: Further analysis was carried out later, and it showed several of the most significant clusters appearing linked to common viral pathogens.

In the PCR, 60 Vbeta and 13 Jbeta primers were used. Assay used: immunoSEQ multiplex PCR; TCRdb lists only in-frame clones, some missing. This table holds about 110,000 clones, just over 70% found once. Notes on this clone: Its antigen is undetermined.

Sequencing input: PBMCs. The origin of this receptor is a boy aged 5-17 years in good health and CMV-seronegative. V is TRBV4-1 and J is TRBJ2-7; D might be TRBD1 (5 bases). The CDR3 coding sequence is TGCGCCAGCAGCCAAGACGCGAGACAGCCTTTTGGTGGTTTCTACGAGCAGTACTTC. Translation gives CASSQDARQPFGGFYEQYF.